Listed below are T cell receptor beta chains from one sample, sequenced in a study of molecular identifiers for immune sequencing clone quantification. TCRdb re-derived calls from the PCR reads in MiXCR, one entry per CDR3 protein. The sample holds roughly 9,700 distinct CDR3 sequences, approximately 19% seen once. Sequenced material: naive CD8+ T cells from blood, with Jurkat cell RNA spiked in. Receptors originate from a human donor in good health. Some libraries in this study had Jurkat cell RNA spiked in. Each CDR3 is given with its conserved first and last residue. Each record gives: J gene, V gene, D gene, clone size, CDR3 protein, CDR3 DNA. The D gene is left open where the match is weak. Clone size is not always given. Where it is, it says once, few, many or a class for expanded clones.

TRBJ2-5 | TRBV13 | TRBD1 | . | CASSEPNNRGQVQETQYF | TGTGCCAGCAGCGAGCCGAATAACAGGGGCCAGGTCCAAGAGACCCAGTACTTC
TRBJ2-7 | TRBV13 | . | medium-sized | CASSLLAGRYEQYF | TGTGCCAGCAGCTTGTTGGCGGGTAGATACGAGCAGTACTTC
TRBJ1-1 | TRBV19 | . | few | CASSTLTKAFF | TGTGCCAGTAGTACCCTCACAAAAGCTTTCTTT
TRBJ2-7 | TRBV12-5 | . | many | CASGYQGGPGEQYF | TGTGCTAGTGGTTACCAGGGGGGTCCCGGCGAGCAGTACTTC
TRBJ2-3 | TRBV27 | . | medium-sized | CASSLSWGDRGTDTQYF | TGTGCCAGCAGTTTATCATGGGGGGACCGAGGCACAGATACGCAGTATTTT
TRBJ2-2 | TRBV7-6 | TRBD1 | medium-sized | CASSLAWTGSTGELFF | TGTGCCAGCAGCTTAGCCTGGACAGGGTCCACCGGGGAGCTGTTTTTT
TRBJ2-1 | TRBV6-6 | TRBD2 | . | CASSYSLAEDPRTYNEQFF | TGTGCCAGCAGTTACTCTCTAGCGGAGGACCCCAGGACCTACAATGAGCAGTTCTTC
TRBJ2-7 | TRBV7-6 | . | medium-sized | CASSLEGGLSYEQYF | TGTGCCAGCAGCTTAGAGGGGGGACTGTCCTACGAGCAGTACTTC
TRBJ2-7 | TRBV5-6 | . | many | CASSFGQPYEQYF | TGTGCCAGCAGCTTCGGACAGCCCTACGAGCAGTACTTC
TRBJ2-1 | TRBV7-2 | TRBD2 | many | CASSPLAGALNEQFF | TGTGCCAGCAGCCCCCTAGCGGGAGCCCTTAATGAGCAGTTCTTC
TRBJ1-1 | TRBV7-2 | TRBD1 | medium-sized | CASSVTGGAAEAFF | TGTGCCAGCAGCGTTACAGGGGGCGCCGCCGAAGCTTTCTTT
TRBJ2-2 | TRBV27 | . | many | CASSPLPSEKLFF | TGTGCCAGCAGTCCTCTACCCTCAGAAAAGCTGTTTTTT
TRBJ2-3 | TRBV6-2/TRBV6-3 | TRBD2 | many | CASRFSSSGLGTDTQYF | TGTGCCAGCAGGTTCTCTTCTAGCGGGCTGGGCACAGATACGCAGTATTTT
TRBJ2-1 | TRBV5-6 | TRBD1 | many | CASHETGAYNEQFF | TGTGCCAGCCATGAGACAGGGGCCTACAATGAGCAGTTCTTC
TRBJ2-5 | TRBV9 | . | many | CASSAPLLETQYF | TGTGCCAGCAGCGCACCCCTGCTAGAGACCCAGTACTTC
TRBJ2-5 | TRBV7-9 | . | medium-sized | CASSLVPYEQETQYF | TGTGCCAGCAGCTTAGTGCCATATGAACAAGAGACCCAGTACTTC
TRBJ1-4 | TRBV6-5 | . | . | CASSLVGGTAEILFF | TGTGCCAGCAGTTTAGTAGGAGGGACGGCTGAAATACTGTTTTTT
TRBJ2-1 | TRBV27 | TRBD2 | medium-sized | CASSSHASGGYNEQFF | TGTGCCAGCAGTTCCCACGCTAGCGGGGGCTACAATGAGCAGTTCTTC
TRBJ2-1 | TRBV19 | . | . | CASSIAGAPNNEQFF | TGTGCCAGTAGTATAGCAGGAGCCCCAAACAATGAGCAGTTCTTC
TRBJ2-7 | TRBV19 | . | few | CASSISPGSYERYF | TGTGCCAGTAGTATTTCCCCAGGTTCCTACGAGCGGTACTTC
TRBJ2-1 | TRBV7-6 | TRBD2 | few | CASSSPGLAGGNEQFF | TGTGCCAGCAGCTCGCCGGGACTAGCGGGAGGTAATGAGCAGTTCTTC
TRBJ2-5 | TRBV27 | . | few | CASSFSRQYQETQYF | TGTGCCAGCAGTTTTAGTCGGCAGTACCAAGAGACCCAGTACTTC
TRBJ2-3 | TRBV10-3 | TRBD2 | medium-sized | CAIKGASGVTDTQYF | TGTGCCATCAAAGGGGCTAGCGGCGTCACAGATACGCAGTATTTT
TRBJ2-1 | TRBV12-3/TRBV12-4 | . | few | CATRRPSWDEQSF | TGTGCCACCCGCCGCCCCTCTTGGGATGAGCAGTCCTTC
TRBJ2-3 | TRBV10-3 | TRBD2 | medium-sized | CAISESAGLYRDTQYF | TGTGCCATCAGTGAGTCAGCGGGACTATACAGGGATACGCAGTATTTT
TRBJ2-1 | TRBV29-1 | . | medium-sized | CSVDRQSEQFF | TGCAGCGTTGATAGACAGTCTGAGCAGTTCTTC
TRBJ2-7 | TRBV13 | TRBD1 | once | CASTGGAGGLHEQYF | TGTGCCAGCACCGGAGGGGCAGGGGGCCTCCACGAGCAGTACTTC
TRBJ2-7 | TRBV28 | TRBD2 | medium-sized | CASSPPGLIYEQYF | TGTGCCAGCAGCCCTCCGGGACTAATCTACGAGCAGTACTTC
TRBJ2-7 | TRBV29-1 | . | medium-sized | CSARHSSYEQYF | TGCAGCGCCCGACACAGCTCCTACGAGCAGTACTTC
TRBJ2-5 | TRBV6-2/TRBV6-3 | . | many | CASSSTLGVGETQYF | TGTGCCAGCAGTTCCACCTTAGGGGTAGGAGAGACCCAGTACTTC
TRBJ2-7 | TRBV27 | . | many | CASSLGVSGSYEQYF | TGTGCCAGCAGTTTAGGAGTTTCAGGGAGTTACGAGCAGTACTTC
TRBJ2-3 | TRBV25-1 | TRBD2 | medium-sized | CASSDLRALAGEPYSTDTQYF | TGTGCCAGCAGTGACCTTAGAGCTCTAGCGGGAGAACCCTACAGCACAGATACGCAGTATTTT
TRBJ2-1 | TRBV29-1 | TRBD1 | . | CSVEGTGGFVDEQFF | TGCAGCGTTGAAGGGACAGGGGGCTTCGTCGATGAGCAGTTCTTC
TRBJ1-5 | TRBV6-5 | TRBD1 | medium-sized | CASSPGQDSNQPQHF | TGTGCCAGCAGCCCCGGACAGGATAGCAATCAGCCCCAGCATTTT
TRBJ2-3 | TRBV10-3 | TRBD2 | medium-sized | CATLAGRPSSTDTQYF | TGTGCCACCCTAGCGGGACGCCCGTCCTCCACAGATACGCAGTATTTT
TRBJ2-2 | TRBV2 | TRBD1 | medium-sized | CASSELKGAGGELFF | TGTGCCAGCAGTGAGTTGAAGGGGGCCGGCGGGGAGCTGTTTTTT
TRBJ1-1 | TRBV6-6 | . | medium-sized | CASRVAHRDFTEAFF | TGTGCCAGCAGAGTCGCCCACCGAGATTTCACTGAAGCTTTCTTT
TRBJ2-2 | TRBV6-2/TRBV6-3 | TRBD2 | medium-sized | CASSYWTSGNTGELFF | TGTGCCAGCAGTTATTGGACTAGCGGGAACACCGGGGAGCTGTTTTTT
TRBJ2-7 | TRBV2 | . | medium-sized | CASRAWGSSYEQYF | TGTGCCAGCAGAGCCTGGGGGAGCTCCTACGAGCAGTACTTC
TRBJ2-2 | TRBV7-9 | . | many | CASSFGGANTGELFF | TGTGCCAGCAGCTTCGGCGGCGCTAACACCGGGGAGCTGTTTTTT
TRBJ2-1 | TRBV24-1 | . | medium-sized | CATSEPGTYSVDEQFF | TGTGCCACCAGTGAGCCCGGGACTTATTCGGTCGATGAGCAGTTCTTC
TRBJ1-2 | TRBV2 | . | . | CASSELAGYGYTF | TGTGCCAGCAGTGAACTTGCAGGGTATGGCTACACCTTC